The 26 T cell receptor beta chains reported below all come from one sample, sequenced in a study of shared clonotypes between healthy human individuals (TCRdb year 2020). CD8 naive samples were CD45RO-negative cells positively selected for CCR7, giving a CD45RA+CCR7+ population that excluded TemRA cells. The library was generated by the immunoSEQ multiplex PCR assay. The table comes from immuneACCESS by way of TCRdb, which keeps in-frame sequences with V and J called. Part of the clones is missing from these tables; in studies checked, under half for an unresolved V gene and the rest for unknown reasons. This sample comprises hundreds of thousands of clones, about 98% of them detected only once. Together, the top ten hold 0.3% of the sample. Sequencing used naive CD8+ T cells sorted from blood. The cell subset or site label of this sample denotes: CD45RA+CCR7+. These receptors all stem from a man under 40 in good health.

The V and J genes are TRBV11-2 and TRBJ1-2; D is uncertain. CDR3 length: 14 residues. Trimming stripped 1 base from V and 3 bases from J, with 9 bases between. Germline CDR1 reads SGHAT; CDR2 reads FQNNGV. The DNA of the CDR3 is TGTGCCAGCAGCTTAGGGGCAGGCGACTATGGCTACACCTTC. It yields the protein CASSLGAGDYGYTF.

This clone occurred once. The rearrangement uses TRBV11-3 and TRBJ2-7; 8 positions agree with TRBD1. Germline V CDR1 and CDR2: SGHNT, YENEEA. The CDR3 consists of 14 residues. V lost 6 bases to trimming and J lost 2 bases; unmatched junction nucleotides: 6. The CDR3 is CASSFRDRPYEQYF. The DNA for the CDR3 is TGTGCCAGCAGTTTCCGGGACAGGCCCTACGAGCAGTACTTC.

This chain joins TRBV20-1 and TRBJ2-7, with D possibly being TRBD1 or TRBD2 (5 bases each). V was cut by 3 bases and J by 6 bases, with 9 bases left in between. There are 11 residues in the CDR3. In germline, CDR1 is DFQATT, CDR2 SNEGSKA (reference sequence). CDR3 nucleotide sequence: TGCAGTGCTAGTGGGGACCTCGAGCAGTACTTC. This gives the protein CSASGDLEQYF.

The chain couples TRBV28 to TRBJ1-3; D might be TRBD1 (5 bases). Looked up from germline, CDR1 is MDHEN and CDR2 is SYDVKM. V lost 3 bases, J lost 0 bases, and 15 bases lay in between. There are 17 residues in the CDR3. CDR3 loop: CASSFGQGFLSGNTIYF. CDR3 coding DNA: TGTGCCAGCAGTTTCGGGCAGGGCTTCCTCTCTGGAAACACCATATATTTT.

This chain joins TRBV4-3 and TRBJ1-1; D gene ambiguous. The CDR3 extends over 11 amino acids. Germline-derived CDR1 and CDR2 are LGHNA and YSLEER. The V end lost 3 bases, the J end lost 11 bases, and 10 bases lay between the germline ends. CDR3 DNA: TGCGCCAGCAGCCAGGGTCCGACGGCTTTCTTT. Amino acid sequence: CASSQGPTAFF.

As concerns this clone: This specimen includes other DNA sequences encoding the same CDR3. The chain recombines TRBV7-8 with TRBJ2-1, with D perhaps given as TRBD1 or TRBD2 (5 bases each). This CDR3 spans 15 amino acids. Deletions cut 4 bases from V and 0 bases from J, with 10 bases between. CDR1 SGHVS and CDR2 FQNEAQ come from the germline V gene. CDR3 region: CASSSGPSSYNEQFF. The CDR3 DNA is TGTGCCAGCAGCTCGGGACCAAGCTCCTACAATGAGCAGTTCTTC.

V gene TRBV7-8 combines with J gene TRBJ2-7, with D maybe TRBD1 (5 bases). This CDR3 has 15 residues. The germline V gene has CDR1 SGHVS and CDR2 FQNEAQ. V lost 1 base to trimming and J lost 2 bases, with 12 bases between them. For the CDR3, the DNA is TGTGCCAGCAGCTTAGGGCCTGGGGCAACCTACGAGCAGTACTTC. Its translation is CASSLGPGATYEQYF.

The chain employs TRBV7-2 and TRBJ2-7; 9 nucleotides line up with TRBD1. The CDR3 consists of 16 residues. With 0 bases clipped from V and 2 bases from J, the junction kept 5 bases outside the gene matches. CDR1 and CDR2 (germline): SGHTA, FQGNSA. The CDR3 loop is CASSLAPGQGPYEQYF. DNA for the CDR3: TGTGCCAGCAGCTTAGCCCCGGGACAGGGACCCTACGAGCAGTACTTC.

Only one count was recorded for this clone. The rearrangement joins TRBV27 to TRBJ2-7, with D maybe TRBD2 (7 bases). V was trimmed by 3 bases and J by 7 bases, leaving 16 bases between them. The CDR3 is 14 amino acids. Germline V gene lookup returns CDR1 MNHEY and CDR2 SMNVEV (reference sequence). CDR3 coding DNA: TGTGCCAGCAGTTTCGGCGGGGGCCTTCGGGAGCAGTACTTC. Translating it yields CASSFGGGLREQYF.

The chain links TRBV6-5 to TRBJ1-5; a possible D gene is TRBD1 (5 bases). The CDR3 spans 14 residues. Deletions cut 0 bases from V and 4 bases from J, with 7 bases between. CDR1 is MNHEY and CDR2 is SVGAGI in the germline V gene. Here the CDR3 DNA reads TGTGCCAGCAGTTACTCAGAGGGGAATCAGCCCCAGCATTTT. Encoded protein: CASSYSEGNQPQHF.

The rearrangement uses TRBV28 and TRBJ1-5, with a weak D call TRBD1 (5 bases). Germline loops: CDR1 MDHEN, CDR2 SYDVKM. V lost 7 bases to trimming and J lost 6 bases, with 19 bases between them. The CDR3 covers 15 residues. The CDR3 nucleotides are TGTGCCAGCATCTCTGGCAGGGTCTCGCGTCAGCCCCAGCATTTT. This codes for CASISGRVSRQPQHF.

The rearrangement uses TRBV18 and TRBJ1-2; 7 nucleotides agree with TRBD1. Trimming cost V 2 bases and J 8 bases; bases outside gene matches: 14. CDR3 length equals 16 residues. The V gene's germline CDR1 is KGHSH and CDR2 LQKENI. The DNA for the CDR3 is TGTGCCAGCTCACCAGCTTCCCTGACAGGGACTTTAGGCTACACCTTC. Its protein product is CASSPASLTGTLGYTF.

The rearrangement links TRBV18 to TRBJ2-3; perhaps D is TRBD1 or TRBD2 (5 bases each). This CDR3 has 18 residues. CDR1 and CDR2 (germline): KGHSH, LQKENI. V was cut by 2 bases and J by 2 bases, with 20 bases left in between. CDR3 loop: CASSPFVEGPGATDTQYF. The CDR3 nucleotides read TGTGCCAGCTCACCATTCGTCGAGGGCCCTGGGGCCACAGATACGCAGTATTTT.

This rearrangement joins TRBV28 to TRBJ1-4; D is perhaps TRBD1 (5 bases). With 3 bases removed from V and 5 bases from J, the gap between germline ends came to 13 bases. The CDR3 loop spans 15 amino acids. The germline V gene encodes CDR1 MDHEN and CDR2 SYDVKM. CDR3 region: CASSFPGDQNEKLFF. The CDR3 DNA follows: TGTGCCAGCAGTTTTCCGGGGGATCAAAATGAAAAACTGTTTTTT.

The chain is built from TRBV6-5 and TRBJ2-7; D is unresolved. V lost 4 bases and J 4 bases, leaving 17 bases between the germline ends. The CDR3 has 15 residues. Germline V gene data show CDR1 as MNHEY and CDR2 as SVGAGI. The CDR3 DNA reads TGTGCCAGCAGTTCCCGACCTATGGGGTTTTACGAGCAGTACTTC. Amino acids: CASSSRPMGFYEQYF.

This CDR3 is CASSLTPSGYEQYF. The CDR3 nucleotides are TGCGCCAGCAGCTTGACTCCTAGCGGTTACGAGCAGTACTTC. This sequence joins TRBV5-1 and TRBJ2-7; 7 bases agree with TRBD2. Germline lookup yields CDR1 SGHRS and CDR2 YFSETQ. There are 14 residues in the CDR3. The V and J ends lost 1 base and 4 bases, in that order; junction bases with no gene match: 5.

The CDR3: CASSQVEFNTEAFF. CDR3 in DNA: TGCGCCAGCAGCCAAGTGGAATTCAACACTGAAGCTTTCTTT. The chain couples TRBV4-1 to TRBJ1-1; D gene uncertain. This CDR3 has 14 residues. Germline lookup yields CDR1 MGHRA and CDR2 YSYEKL. With 1 base removed from V and 2 bases from J, the gap between germline ends came to 8 bases.

CDR3 sequence (DNA): TGTGCCAGCAGTCACCCCGGGAACAATGAGCAGTTCTTC. It codes for CASSHPGNNEQFF. The chain couples TRBV6-5 to TRBJ2-1; tentatively, D is TRBD2 (5 bases). This CDR3 is built from 13 residues. V gave up 5 bases and J gave up 5 bases, with 10 bases separating them. CDR1 is MNHEY and CDR2 is SVGAGI in the germline V gene.

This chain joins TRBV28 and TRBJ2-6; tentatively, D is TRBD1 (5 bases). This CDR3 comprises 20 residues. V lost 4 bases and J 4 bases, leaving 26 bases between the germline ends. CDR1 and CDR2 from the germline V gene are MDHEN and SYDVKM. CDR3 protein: CASSSTTRVRALSGANVLTF. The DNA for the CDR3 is TGTGCCAGCAGTTCGACGACCAGGGTTAGGGCGCTGTCCGGGGCCAACGTCCTGACTTTC.

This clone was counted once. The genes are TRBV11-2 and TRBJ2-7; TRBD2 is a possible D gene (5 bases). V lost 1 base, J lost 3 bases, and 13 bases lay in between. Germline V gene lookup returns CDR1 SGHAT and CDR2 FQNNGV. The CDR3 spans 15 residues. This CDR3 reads CASSLGPEASYEQYF. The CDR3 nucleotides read TGTGCCAGCAGCTTAGGCCCGGAGGCTAGCTACGAGCAGTACTTC.

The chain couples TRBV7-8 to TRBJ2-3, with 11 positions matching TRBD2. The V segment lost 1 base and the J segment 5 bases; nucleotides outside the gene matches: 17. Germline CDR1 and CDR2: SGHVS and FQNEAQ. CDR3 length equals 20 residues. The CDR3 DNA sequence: TGTGCCAGCAGCTTAGTCTTACGCCCTAGCGGGAGGACTAGCGGAGATACGCAGTATTTT. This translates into CASSLVLRPSGRTSGDTQYF.

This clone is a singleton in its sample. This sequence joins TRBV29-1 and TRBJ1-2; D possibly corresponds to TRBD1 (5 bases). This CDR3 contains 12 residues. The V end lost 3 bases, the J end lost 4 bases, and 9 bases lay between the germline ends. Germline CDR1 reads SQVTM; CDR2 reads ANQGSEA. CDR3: CSVEQGSYGYTF. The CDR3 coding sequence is TGCAGCGTTGAGCAGGGCTCCTATGGCTACACCTTC.

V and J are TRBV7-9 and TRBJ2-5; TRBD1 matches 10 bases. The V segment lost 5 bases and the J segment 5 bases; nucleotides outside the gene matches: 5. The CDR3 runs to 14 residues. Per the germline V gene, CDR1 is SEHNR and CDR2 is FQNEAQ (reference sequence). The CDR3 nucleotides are TGTGCCAGCAGCCGGGACAGGGGATGGGAGACCCAGTACTTC. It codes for CASSRDRGWETQYF.

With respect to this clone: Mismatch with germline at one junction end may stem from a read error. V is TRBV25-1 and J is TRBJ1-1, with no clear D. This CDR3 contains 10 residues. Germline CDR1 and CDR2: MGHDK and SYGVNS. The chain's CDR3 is CARSDTEAFF. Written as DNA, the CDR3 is TGTGCCAGGAGTGACACTGAAGCTTTCTTT. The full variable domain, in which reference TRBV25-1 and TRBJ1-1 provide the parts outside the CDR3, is EADIYQTPRYLVIGTGKKITLECSQTMGHDKMYWYQQDPGMELHLIHYSYGVNSTEKGDLSSESTVSRIRTEHFPLTLESARPSHTSQYLCARSDTEAFFGQGTRLTVV.

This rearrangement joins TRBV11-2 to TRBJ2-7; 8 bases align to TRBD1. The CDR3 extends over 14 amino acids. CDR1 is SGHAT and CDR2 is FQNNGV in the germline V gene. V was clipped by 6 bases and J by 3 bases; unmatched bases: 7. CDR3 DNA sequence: TGTGCCAGCAGTCCCCGGACAGGGCGCTACGAGCAGTACTTC. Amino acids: CASSPRTGRYEQYF.

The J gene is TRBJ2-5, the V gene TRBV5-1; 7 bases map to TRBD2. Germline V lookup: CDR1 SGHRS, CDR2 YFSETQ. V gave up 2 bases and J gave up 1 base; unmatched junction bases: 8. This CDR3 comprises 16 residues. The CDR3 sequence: CASSFEAGPFQETQYF. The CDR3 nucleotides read TGCGCCAGCAGCTTCGAAGCGGGGCCCTTCCAAGAGACCCAGTACTTC.